This TCR beta chain appears in the sequencing data of a study of a mutant IDH1 vaccine in newly diagnosed glioma. Study-level background: The study gave patients eight vaccinations in weeks 1, 3, 5, 7, 11, 15, 19, 23. Vaccination started 4-6 weeks after radiotherapy alone, or with temozolomide cycles.

Time point noted: week 23, last vaccination. In every dose of vaccine, 300 ug of mutant IDH1 20-mer peptide was given alongside topical imiquimod. Newly diagnosed WHO grade 3 or 4 IDH1-mutant, ATRX-lost astrocytomas were identified in the donors. Here immunoSEQ multiplex PCR was the method, and the copy in TCRdb shows in-frame clones only, minus some. The sample holds approximately 79,000 clones, roughly 85% seen once. The V gene lost 1 base and the J gene lost 0 bases, with 11 bases spanning the gap. Germline V lookup: CDR1 MNHEY, CDR2 SMNVEV (reference sequence). CDR3 length: 16 residues. General study results and limits: Any relationship between pseudoprogression and changes in top peripheral T cell clonotypes seemed absent.

As regards this clone: Antigen specificity is unknown.

V is TRBV27 and J is TRBJ2-3; tentative D call: TRBD2 (5 bases). The receptor comes from a woman in her forties or fifties with glioma. The sample in question was PBMCs, obtained from a glioma patient whose treatment included an IDH1 peptide vaccine. The CDR3 nucleotides are TGTGCCAGCAGTTTATGGGCCCGGACTAGCACAGATACGCAGTATTTT. Protein sequence: CASSLWARTSTDTQYF.